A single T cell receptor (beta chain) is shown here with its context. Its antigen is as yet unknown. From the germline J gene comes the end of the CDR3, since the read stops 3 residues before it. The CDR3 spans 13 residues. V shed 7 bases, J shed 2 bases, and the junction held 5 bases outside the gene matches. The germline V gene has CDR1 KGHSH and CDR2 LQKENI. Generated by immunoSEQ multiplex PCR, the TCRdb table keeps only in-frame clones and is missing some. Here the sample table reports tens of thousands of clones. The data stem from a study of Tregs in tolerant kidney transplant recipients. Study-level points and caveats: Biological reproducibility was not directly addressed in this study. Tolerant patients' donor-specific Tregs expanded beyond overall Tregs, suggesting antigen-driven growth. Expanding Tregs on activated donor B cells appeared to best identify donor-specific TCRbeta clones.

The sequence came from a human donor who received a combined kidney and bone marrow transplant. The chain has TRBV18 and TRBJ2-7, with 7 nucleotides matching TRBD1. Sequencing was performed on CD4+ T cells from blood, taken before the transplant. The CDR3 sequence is CASFRDSAYEQYF. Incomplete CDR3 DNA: TGTGCCAGCTTCCGGGACAGCGCCTACGAG.